This record covers a single T cell receptor beta chain. Its antigen is unidentified. The sample holds other DNA sequences that translate to the same CDR3. A roughly 120-subject validation cohort, separate from the approximately 670-subject first cohort, supplied the donors. Here immunoSEQ multiplex PCR was the method, and the copy in TCRdb shows in-frame clones only, minus some. The sample lists tens of thousands of clones, 85% to 95% occurring once. These data come from a study of cytomegalovirus exposure and HLA in healthy donors. Overall study context: A later analysis reported the 100 to 150 validation repertoires used the same platform as the approximately 700 first-cohort repertoires.

V was pared by 2 bases and J by 4 bases, with 9 bases between. The CDR3 has 13 residues. In germline, CDR1 is SGDLS, CDR2 YYNGEE. Findings of the study overall: The study recorded about 160 TCR beta chains that were cytomegalovirus-associated.

This TCR came from a man younger than 35 in good health and CMV-seronegative. Sequencing input: PBMCs. This sequence joins TRBV9 and TRBJ1-1; no clear D gene. CDR3 DNA sequence: TGTGCCAGCAGCGTTGGAGGTCTCACTGAAGCTTTCTTT. This codes for CASSVGGLTEAFF.